This T cell receptor beta chain was documented in a study of cytomegalovirus exposure and HLA in healthy donors. Study results and caveats: By a later analysis, the bulk of CMV-associated TCR beta chains appeared HLA-restricted.

The CDR3 is made up of 15 amino acids. Germline lookup yields CDR1 MNHEY and CDR2 SMNVEV (reference sequence). Deletions cut 2 bases from V and 5 bases from J, with 16 bases between. For this clone: Its matching antigen is unknown.

Vbeta (60) and Jbeta (13) primers were used in the PCR. Produced via immunoSEQ multiplex PCR; TCRdb's table is partial and in-frame only. This repertoire shows some 100,000 clones, around 74% found once; its top ten account for about 14%. The origin of this receptor is a male donor in good health and CMV-seropositive. The chain employs TRBV27 and TRBJ2-7; maybe TRBD1 (6 bases). The sequencing input was PBMCs. The CDR3 region is CASSLNVQGIHEQYF. CDR3 DNA: TGTGCCAGCAGTTTAAATGTACAGGGAATCCACGAGCAGTACTTC.